This T cell receptor beta chain stems from a study of T cell repertoires in ileal Crohn's disease (dated by TCRdb to between 2018 and 2020). For context, the study as a whole: The median duration of disease was approximately 8.3 years, and at the time of surgery about 35% of patients were active smokers. All patients had surgery for a complication: stricturing disease in around 60% and penetrating disease in about 40%. Postoperative therapy was given to about half of the patients, with thiopurines administered to approximately twelve patients and anti-TNF agents administered to fewer than 20 patients. The TCR repertoire was analysed in over 50 patients with Crohn's disease drawn from a prospective multicentre cohort. The study was conducted in parallel with a multicentre cohort built to find predictors of early endoscopic recurrence after ileocolonic resection. A Rutgeerts score above i0 was used to define endoscopic postoperative recurrence. The study sequenced roughly 170 mucosal samples from 57 patients, taken at several locations on the surgical specimen and at postoperative endoscopy.

Roughly 0.55 micrograms of biopsy DNA per sample were submitted for commercial TCRB immunosequencing. CDR3 regions were amplified from genomic DNA by Adaptive Biotechnology using a two-step, amplification bias-controlled multiplex PCR. The first PCR used primers for every V and J gene segment; the second PCR added barcodes and Illumina adapters. CDR3 libraries were sequenced on an Illumina instrument. The paper's data handling went like this. Vendor-provided pipelines were combined with custom analysis of raw data in R/Bioconductor under R version 3.3.0. Clonality, which ranges from 0 to 1, was calculated as the inverse of the normalised Shannon entropy across all productive clones. High-frequency clones were defined as the repertoire share of the top 100 clones, retaining only clones passing a 95% confidence test. The Simpson index measured repertoire diversity, and the Morisita-Horn index measured overlap between samples. The clones in this table, taken by TCRdb from immuneACCESS, are in-frame only. Not every clone is retained; where verified, under half of the shortfall comes from an unresolved V gene, and the cause of the rest is unknown. D and trimming were read from the DNA, whereas the V and J calls and clone size are those reported in that table. The sample contains more than 6,500 clones, around 85% of them found a single time. The top ten clones comprise just under 3% of the sample.

To be eligible, patients had to be adults with ileal or ileocolonic Crohn's disease and an indication for ileocolonic resection. Whole ileal mucosal biopsies were kept frozen at -80 degrees C prior to DNA extraction. Genomic DNA was extracted from frozen whole biopsies with a TRizol-based method and quantified on a NanoDrop 2000 spectrophotometer. On this clone: It has no known antigen specificity. Nothing much larger sits one base from this clone, and base qualities are not available.

The paper as a whole reports these results and caveats: Only a subgroup of patients, of unstated size, had their mucosal CD4 and CD8 T cells sorted and sequenced. Sorted CD8 T cells carried more high-frequency clones than CD4 T cells, suggesting mucosal expansions were mainly CD8. A significantly higher proportion of clonal expansions was observed in active smokers at surgery than in non-smokers (about 25% vs 20%, p=0.02). Higher high-frequency clone percentages at surgery were associated with endoscopic recurrence; all patients with clonality above 26.8% (18/57) had recurrence.

This clonotype was obtained from an adult with Crohn's disease. The specimen was ileal tissue.

The DNA reads TGCGCCAGCAGCTCCAGGGGGCTCACACTGAACACTGAAGCTTTCTTT. Its protein reads: CASSSRGLTLNTEAFF. Recombination joined TRBV5-1 with TRBJ1-1; 8 bases in the middle match TRBD1. V and J are trimmed by 3 bases and 0 bases, and the gene matches miss 7 bases of the junction. For CDR1 and CDR2, the germline V gene lists SGHRS and YFSETQ. The CDR3 goes from the cysteine to the phenylalanine over 16 residues. Left in the record is the CDR3 DNA by itself, 48 bases read in frame from the first base.